The 13 T cell receptor beta chains given below trace back to one sample, sequenced in a study of cytomegalovirus exposure and HLA in healthy donors. It was with 60 Vbeta and 13 Jbeta primers that the PCR ran. The method was immunoSEQ multiplex PCR; TCRdb's version includes in-frame clones alone and lacks a portion of them. The repertoire holds about 120,000 clones, 70% to 80% seen once, with approximately 2.4% in the top ten. Sequenced material: PBMCs. The source of these receptors is a female donor in good health and CMV-seronegative.

The V gene is TRBV7-2, the J gene TRBJ2-7, with a tentative D call TRBD2 (7 bases). The CDR3 has 18 amino acids. The V and J ends lost 4 bases and 1 base respectively, with 23 bases between them. From germline, CDR1 is SGHTA and CDR2 FQGNSA. The CDR3 here is CASSSRPDGGGLSYEQYF. CDR3 nucleotide sequence: TGTGCCAGCAGCTCCCGCCCGGACGGCGGGGGCCTTTCCTACGAGCAGTACTTC.

This rearrangement joins TRBV19 to TRBJ2-5, with D possibly being TRBD1 (6 bases). This CDR3 contains 14 residues. Deletions cut 6 bases from V and 5 bases from J, with 16 bases between. Germline CDR1 is LNHDA and CDR2 is SQIVND (reference sequence). The CDR3 sequence: CASRRPGTGETQYF. CDR3 coding DNA: TGTGCCAGTAGGAGGCCCGGAACAGGGGAGACCCAGTACTTC.

The J gene is TRBJ2-3, the V gene TRBV7-8, with 8 bases aligning to TRBD2. V dropped 5 bases and J dropped 10; count of bases not matched to a gene: 14. This CDR3 has 15 amino acids. Germline lookup yields CDR1 SGHVS and CDR2 FQNEAQ. CDR3 DNA: TGTGCCAGCAGCGATAGCCAGGGTCGGGGGGGTGCGCAGTATTTT. Translated, it gives CASSDSQGRGGAQYF.

The rearrangement uses TRBV2 and TRBJ2-6, with 10 bases lining up with TRBD1. V dropped 6 bases and J dropped 0; count of bases not matched to a gene: 17. CDR1 and CDR2 (germline): SNHLY, FYNNEI. The CDR3 has 21 amino acids. The CDR3 nucleotides read TGTGCCAGCAGATTACGGTTCCCGGGACAGGGGTCCTCCTCTGGGGCCAACGTCCTGACTTTC. It specifies CASRLRFPGQGSSSGANVLTF.

The table lists this clone with a count of one. The DNA for the CDR3 is TGTGCCAGCATCCGGGGAGGTCTTTTCACCGGGGAGCTGTTTTTT. Protein sequence: CASIRGGLFTGELFF. The chain is built from TRBV2 and TRBJ2-2; perhaps TRBD2 as D (6 bases). Looked up from germline, CDR1 is SNHLY and CDR2 is FYNNEI. V lost 7 bases, J lost 4 bases, and 16 bases lay in between. This CDR3 comprises 15 residues.

This chain uses TRBV27 with TRBJ1-1; weak D call: TRBD1 (5 bases). The CDR3 consists of 14 residues. Germline CDR1 reads MNHEY; CDR2 reads SMNVEV (reference sequence). V lost 0 bases to trimming and J lost 4 bases, with 9 bases between them. The CDR3 DNA follows: TGTGCCAGCAGTTTATCCGGGGGGGGCACTGAAGCTTTCTTT. Translation: CASSLSGGGTEAFF.

The chain couples TRBV7-9 to TRBJ2-5, with 7 bases fitting TRBD2. Germline V gene lookup returns CDR1 SEHNR and CDR2 FQNEAQ (reference sequence). CDR3 length: 13 residues. Trimming cost V 6 bases and J 5 bases; bases outside gene matches: 6. Here the CDR3 reads CASSTGGVETQYF. The CDR3 region has the DNA TGTGCCAGCAGTACGGGGGGTGTGGAGACCCAGTACTTC. The variable domain in full, completed from reference TRBV7-9 and TRBJ2-5, reads DTGVSQNPRHKITKRGQNVTFRCDPISEHNRLYWYRQTLGQGPEFLTYFQNEAQLEKSRLLSDRFSAERPKGSFSTLEIQRTEQGDSAMYLCASSTGGVETQYFGPGTRLLVL.

This clone was observed a single time. V is TRBV7-8 and J is TRBJ2-5; TRBD1 aligns across 11 bases. With V trimmed by 2 bases and J by 3 bases, 5 bases remained unmatched. CDR1 and CDR2 from the germline V gene are SGHVS and FQNEAQ. CDR3 length equals 16 residues. The CDR3 loop reads CASSLHGDRGEETQYF. As DNA, the CDR3 is TGTGCCAGCAGCTTACACGGGGACAGGGGGGAAGAGACCCAGTACTTC.

The chain links TRBV30 to TRBJ2-3; maybe TRBD2 (5 bases). The germline CDR1 and CDR2 sequences are GTSNPN and SVGIG (reference sequence). Trimming cost V 2 bases and J 5 bases, with 14 bases left between them. The CDR3 extends over 14 amino acids. Here the CDR3 DNA reads TGTGCCTGGAGTATAGCGAACGGGAAAGATACGCAGTATTTT. It is translated as CAWSIANGKDTQYF.

The chain joins TRBV2 to TRBJ1-3; 8 bases agree with TRBD1. This CDR3 has 18 amino acids. After removal of 1 base from V and 0 bases from J, the junction contained 8 bases not matched to a gene. Germline CDR1 is SNHLY and CDR2 is FYNNEI. CDR3 loop: CASSEVRTGLNSGNTIYF. The CDR3 coding sequence is TGTGCCAGCAGTGAAGTTCGGACAGGGTTGAACTCTGGAAACACCATATATTTT.

This rearrangement joins TRBV6-6 to TRBJ1-5; D is unresolved. CDR3 length equals 15 residues. Trimming removed 0 bases at V and 6 bases at J, with 12 bases between. Germline CDR1 and CDR2: MNHNY and SVGAGI (reference sequence). The CDR3 spells CASSYSLREAQPQHF. The DNA of the CDR3 is TGTGCCAGCAGTTACTCGTTACGGGAGGCTCAGCCCCAGCATTTT.

The V and J genes are TRBV6-5 and TRBJ1-1; D may be TRBD1 (5 bases). Looked up from germline, CDR1 is MNHEY and CDR2 is SVGAGI. This CDR3 comprises 14 residues. The germline V and J ends were trimmed by 1 base and 1 base, with 7 bases remaining between them. The CDR3 DNA is TGTGCCAGCAGTTACTTTCAGGGGAACACTGAAGCTTTCTTT. It is translated as CASSYFQGNTEAFF.

V and J are TRBV2 and TRBJ1-2; the match to TRBD1 covers 7 bases. The CDR3 is made up of 16 amino acids. Germline V gene data show CDR1 as SNHLY and CDR2 as FYNNEI. The J segment lost 1 base and the V segment lost 6 bases, leaving 11 bases of the junction unmatched. As DNA, the CDR3 is TGTGCCAGCAGGAATGACAGGGCGGCCAATAACTATGGCTACACCTTC. This codes for CASRNDRAANNYGYTF.